This T cell receptor beta chain was sequenced for a study of T cells in Graves' hyperthyroidism and ophthalmopathy (dated by TCRdb to the late 2010s). In terms of the full investigation: Peripheral blood samples were taken at initial diagnosis, before any treatment was given. A discovery cohort of about a hundred patients, approximately 44 with Graves' ophthalmopathy and 55 to 65 with stable Graves' hyperthyroidism, was used to find distinguishing TCR V-J signatures. An independent validation cohort of around 20 hyperthyroidism patients and over 15 patients who later progressed to ophthalmopathy tested prospective prediction of ophthalmopathy. For training and testing, the roughly 93 patients in the discovery cohort were randomly divided in a 7:3 ratio. The study also compared thyroid tissue and blood T-cell repertoires from over 5 Graves' hyperthyroidism patients. After blood sampling, hyperthyroidism patients were treated with methimazole at a starting dose of 30 mg daily, and ophthalmopathy patients were treated with high-dose intravenous methylprednisolone. According to the paper, TCR Vbeta CDR3 sequencing was carried out on 120 to 150 peripheral blood samples, which came from 40 to 45 ophthalmopathy, 70 to 80 hyperthyroidism and roughly 17 progressor patients.

The table lists this clonotype with many counts. Its binding antigen is unknown. Within one base of it there is no much larger clone, and no base qualities were kept. TCR beta CDR3 regions were amplified from RNA transcripts. The TCR CDR3 was subjected to a first round of RT-PCR using the HTBI primer set and the Qiagen OneStep RT-PCR kit. Libraries were constructed in a second round of multiplex PCR, after which size selection and purification were carried out. Paired-end sequencing of the libraries was performed with 100 bp reads on an Illumina HiSeq2000. In the authors' own workflow: SOAPnuke was used to process the raw data, throwing out any read that contained adapters or uncalled bases, had a mean Phred below 15, or lacked an exact constant-primer or identifier match. COPE v1.2.5 was used to merge the high-quality paired reads, and each unique nucleotide sequence was defined as a clonotype. Clonotypes were aligned to IMGT TRBV, TRBD and TRBJ reference segments using MiTCR v1.1. Analysis was restricted to V-J combinations with a frequency above 0.0001, which covered roughly 99% of repertoires. A TCS score was defined as the ratio between F50 (clonal expansion) and ExV (chaos), using BLOSUM62-based TCRdist between CDR3 peptides within each V-J. Welch's t-statistics and random forest reduced roughly 530 V-J features to roughly 13, which were used in a naive Bayes classifier (R e1071). TCRdb reprocessed the public reads (quality trimming at Q25 with fastp, clone calling with MiXCR) and kept in-frame beta chains. For every CDR3 protein sequence, its rows merge into one entry that carries the most common genes and DNA. These V and J calls derive from TCRdb rather than the authors' analysis. The sample records a few hundred thousand distinct CDR3 sequences, 13% of which are singletons. The ten largest clonotypes hold less than 25% of the sample.

Hyperthyroidism patients were newly diagnosed, with disease duration under 2 months, and aged 18 to 65 years. The study excluded patients with uncontrolled infections, other autoimmune diseases, pregnancy or lactation. Diagnoses relied on clinical symptoms, serum thyroxine and TRAb, thyroid ultrasound and orbital computed tomography. Blood from progressor patients was collected at the time of first diagnosis with hyperthyroidism, before any ophthalmopathy symptoms had appeared. PBMCs were isolated from about 9.1 ml of fresh peripheral blood by Ficoll-Paque density gradient centrifugation. Progressor patients were defined as those initially diagnosed with Graves' hyperthyroidism in whom ophthalmopathy developed during follow-up. Trizol reagent was used to extract total RNA, and RNA quality was then checked on an Agilent 2100 Bioanalyzer. The CDR3 contains 15 residues, cysteine and phenylalanine counted. Solely the CDR3 DNA is kept, with 45 bases framed from the first base. CDR1 and CDR2 are drawn from the germline V gene (reference sequence): SEHNR, FQNEAQ. V gives up 4 bases and J gives up 0 bases, and the segment between their germline ends measures 12 bases.

Results and caveats for the whole study, not just this receptor: A 13 V-J signature model separated ophthalmopathy from stable hyperthyroidism, with approximately 87% sensitivity and approximately 81% specificity in cross-validation and 80%/75% in testing. Sample size was not statistically predetermined, and investigators were not blinded to group allocation. In validation, the model predicted progression to ophthalmopathy a median of approximately 6.3 months before onset, with 65% to 71% sensitivity and roughly 72% specificity. Most expanded thyroid clonotypes (frequency above 0.001) were also found in blood, which suggests that blood repertoires may mirror thyroid immune responses.

This sequence originates from a man aged 30 to 45 with Graves' hyperthyroidism that later progressed to Graves' ophthalmopathy. The sample comprised blood. This chain is built from TRBV7-9 and TRBJ2-5, with the D gene too uncertain to name. CDR3 reads: CASSYERANQETQYF. The bases read TGTGCCAGCAGCTACGAACGGGCGAACCAAGAGACCCAGTACTTC.